Shown below are 18 T cell receptor beta chains from a single sample sequenced in a study of shared clonotypes between healthy human individuals (TCRdb year 2020). Library preparation used the immunoSEQ multiplex PCR assay. The table was pulled from immuneACCESS by TCRdb, which kept in-frame rearrangements only. Such tables lose some clones; where checked, under half of the loss comes from unresolved V genes, and the rest has no known cause. The sample records some 630,000 clones, 72% of which are singletons. Together, the top ten hold about 1.7% of the sample. Sequenced material: memory CD4+ T cells sorted from blood. The meaning of the sample's cell subset or site label: CD45RA-negative fraction. The receptor source for this set is a woman in her twenties or thirties in good health.

The rearrangement joins TRBV7-2 to TRBJ2-1; a weak D match, TRBD2 (6 bases). Trimming pared 5 bases from V and 6 bases from J, leaving 26 bases between. Germline assignment: CDR1 SGHTA and CDR2 FQGNSA. This CDR3 spans 18 amino acids. CDR3 nucleotide sequence: TGTGCCAGCAGCCCCGGAGTGCGGGGAAGAGGAAGACTCAATGAGCAGTTCTTC. This codes for CASSPGVRGRGRLNEQFF.

This clone was counted once. V and J are TRBV30 and TRBJ2-5; TRBD2 matches 9 bases. The J segment lost 5 bases and the V segment lost 4 bases, leaving 20 bases of the junction unmatched. Looked up from germline, CDR1 is GTSNPN and CDR2 is SVGIG (reference sequence). There are 18 residues in the CDR3. This CDR3 is CAWTDPPGREGPLETQYF. In DNA form, the CDR3 reads TGTGCCTGGACCGACCCCCCCGGGCGGGAGGGCCCGTTGGAGACCCAGTACTTC.

This clone was picked up a small number of times. In the same sample, other DNA sequences code for this CDR3. The V gene is TRBV2, the J gene TRBJ1-2, with 8 positions matching TRBD1. With 3 bases clipped from V and 8 bases from J, the junction kept 5 bases outside the gene matches. This CDR3 has 13 residues. CDR1 SNHLY and CDR2 FYNNEI come from the germline V gene. CDR3 coding DNA: TGTGCCAGCAGTGAGGGGCAGGGGGCAGGCTACACCTTC. Its protein product is CASSEGQGAGYTF.

As concerns this clone: With only one base between it and a far larger clone, this is likely a read error. The genes are TRBV6-1 and TRBJ2-7; no reliable D call. CDR1 is MNHNS, CDR2 SASEGT, per germline. This CDR3 comprises 11 residues. V lost 6 bases and J lost 2, with 5 bases in between. CDR3 amino acids: CASSKTYEQYF. CDR3 coding DNA: TGTGCCAGCAGCAAAACCTACGAGCAGTACTTC.

This clone was seen a handful of times. The V and J genes are TRBV11-2 and TRBJ2-2; no reliable D call. Germline CDR1 reads SGHAT; CDR2 reads FQNNGV. The CDR3 has 15 amino acids. Trimming left V 4 bases short and J 0 bases short, with 9 bases between. The CDR3 loop reads CASSSRASNTGELFF. As DNA, the CDR3 is TGTGCCAGCAGCTCCCGGGCATCGAACACCGGGGAGCTGTTTTTT.

This clone showed up many times. The V call is TRBV10-2, the J call TRBJ2-7; D not certain. CDR3 size: 13 residues. Trimming cost V 7 bases and J 5 bases, with 15 bases left between them. The V gene's germline CDR1 is WSHSY and CDR2 SAAADI. The CDR3 coding sequence is TGCGCCAGCAAAATGTCCGGTAACAACGAGCAGTACTTC. Amino acid sequence: CASKMSGNNEQYF.

This clone was counted only a few times. The CDR3 spells CASSSYTQDRAFF. The CDR3 DNA reads as TGTGCCAGCAGTTCTTACACACAGGATCGGGCTTTCTTT. This chain connects TRBV27 to TRBJ1-1; tentative D call: TRBD1 (5 bases). CDR3 length equals 13 residues. Germline V gene lookup returns CDR1 MNHEY and CDR2 SMNVEV (reference sequence). Trimming removed 4 bases from V and 11 bases from J, with 17 bases in between.

The chain joins TRBV19 to TRBJ2-3; D call uncertain. Per germline, CDR1 LNHDA and CDR2 SQIVND (reference sequence). The V and J ends lost 5 bases and 8 bases respectively, with 8 bases between them. The CDR3 loop spans 11 amino acids. CDR3 bases: TGTGCCAGTAGTTACGCATCTACGCAGTATTTT. Residues: CASSYASTQYF.

The table lists this clone with a count of one. The rearrangement uses TRBV2 and TRBJ2-2; a weak D match, TRBD1 (5 bases). The V gene's germline CDR1 is SNHLY and CDR2 FYNNEI. Trimming cost V 10 bases and J 5 bases, with 23 bases left between them. The CDR3 is 16 amino acids. The CDR3 bases are TGTGCCACCTACAAAGCTGGTGGCCAGGGAACCGGGGAGCTGTTTTTT. Its translation is CATYKAGGQGTGELFF.

V is TRBV30 and J is TRBJ2-1, with 7 bases lining up with TRBD2. There are 14 residues in the CDR3. V gave up 3 bases and J gave up 10 bases; unmatched junction bases: 12. Germline loops: CDR1 GTSNPN, CDR2 SVGIG (reference sequence). The CDR3 sequence: CAWRRTSQSNEQFF. The CDR3 nucleotides read TGTGCCTGGAGAAGGACTAGTCAGTCAAACGAGCAGTTCTTC.

This rearrangement joins TRBV7-9 to TRBJ2-2; possibly TRBD2 for D (5 bases). Trimming took 1 base from V and 5 from J, leaving 11 bases between them. Germline lookup yields CDR1 SEHNR and CDR2 FQNEAQ (reference sequence). The CDR3 covers 15 residues. The CDR3 sequence is CASSLVPGITGELFF. For the CDR3, the DNA is TGTGCCAGCAGCTTAGTACCCGGGATTACCGGGGAGCTGTTTTTT.

This clone was picked up one time. The rearrangement links TRBV28 to TRBJ1-4; 10 bases line up with TRBD1. The germline V gene encodes CDR1 MDHEN and CDR2 SYDVKM. The CDR3 runs to 15 residues. V shed 5 bases, J shed 8 bases, and the junction held 8 bases outside the gene matches. Written as DNA, the CDR3 is TGTGCCAGCAGTCAACCGGGACAGGGGCGGGAAAAACTGTTTTTT. Protein product: CASSQPGQGREKLFF. Drawing the rest from reference TRBV28 and TRBJ1-4, the complete variable domain is DVKVTQSSRYLVKRTGEKVFLECVQDMDHENMFWYRQDPGLGLRLIYFSYDVKMKEKGDIPEGYSVSREKKERFSLILESASTNQTSMYLCASSQPGQGREKLFFGSGTQLSVL.

The CDR3 region is CASSLGQVGTEAFF. CDR3 nucleotide sequence: TGTGCCAGCTCTCTCGGACAGGTGGGCACTGAAGCTTTCTTT. The V call is TRBV18, the J call TRBJ1-1; 7 positions match TRBD1. The CDR3 consists of 14 residues. Losses at the gene ends were 6 bases for V and 4 bases for J; bases not matched to a gene: 8. Germline values: CDR1 KGHSH, CDR2 LQKENI. Full variable domain (outside the CDR3, taken from reference TRBV18 and TRBJ1-1): NAGVMQNPRHLVRRRGQEARLRCSPMKGHSHVYWYRQLPEEGLKFMVYLQKENIIDESGMPKERFSAEFPKEGPSILRIQQVVRGDSAAYFCASSLGQVGTEAFFGQGTRLTVV.

This clone occurred a few times. J is TRBJ2-7 and V is TRBV10-3; possibly TRBD1 for D (6 bases). Germline loops: CDR1 ENHRY, CDR2 SYGVKD. V was trimmed by 7 bases and J by 6 bases, leaving 19 bases between them. This CDR3 contains 14 residues. The CDR3 DNA is TGTGCCATCACTCAGGGACAAGGCACTCGCGAGCAGTACTTC. It translates to CAITQGQGTREQYF.

For this clone: Additional DNA sequences in this sample encode the identical CDR3. The chain recombines TRBV2 with TRBJ2-7; tentatively, D is TRBD1 (5 bases). Germline V gene sequence: CDR1 SNHLY, CDR2 FYNNEI. The CDR3 length is 12 residues. The germline V and J ends were trimmed by 6 bases and 1 base, with 7 bases remaining between them. In nucleotides, the CDR3 is TGTGCCAGCAGACAGGATTCCTACGAGCAGTACTTC. This sequence encodes CASRQDSYEQYF.

As to this clone: Other DNA sequences within the sample encode an identical CDR3. The CDR3 DNA is TGTGCCACCAGCAGGGCTAGCGGCGCCTACAATGAGCAGTTCTTC. Its translation is CATSRASGAYNEQFF. The chain recombines TRBV15 with TRBJ2-1, with TRBD2 identical over 7 bases. The J segment lost 2 bases and the V segment lost 3 bases, leaving 4 bases of the junction unmatched. Germline loops: CDR1 LNHNV, CDR2 YYDKDF (reference sequence). The CDR3 sequence is 15 residues long.

The V and J genes are TRBV18 and TRBJ1-5; D call uncertain. Trimming cost V 6 bases and J 7 bases, with 19 bases left between them. Germline lookup yields CDR1 KGHSH and CDR2 LQKENI. The CDR3 totals 15 residues. This CDR3 is CASSLEGGVRQPQHF. In DNA form, the CDR3 reads TGTGCCAGCTCCCTCGAAGGCGGAGTACGGCAGCCCCAGCATTTT.

The V call is TRBV5-1, the J call TRBJ2-2, with 7 bases matching TRBD2. The CDR3 length is 17 residues. Unmatched junction bases numbered 9, after V lost 4 bases and J lost 0 bases. Germline lookup yields CDR1 SGHRS and CDR2 YFSETQ. The CDR3 loop is CASSPGPGGTNTGELFF. The DNA for the CDR3 is TGCGCCAGCAGCCCAGGTCCGGGAGGAACGAACACCGGGGAGCTGTTTTTT. The whole variable domain, remainder taken from reference TRBV5-1 and TRBJ2-2, is KAGVTQTPRYLIKTRGQQVTLSCSPISGHRSVSWYQQTPGQGLQFLFEYFSETQRNKGNFPGRFSGRQFSNSRSEMNVSTLELGDSALYLCASSPGPGGTNTGELFFGEGSRLTVL.